The 9 T cell receptor beta chains below come from one sample, sequenced in a study of shared clonotypes between healthy human individuals. Positive CCR7 selection of CD45RO-negative cells yielded the naive CD8 cells, and terminally differentiated effector memory CD45RA+ cells were excluded. The repertoire was sequenced with immunoSEQ multiplex PCR; TCRdb's copy has only in-frame clones and lacks some. The data show approximately 590,000 clones, about 95% seen once. The sequenced sample consisted of naive CD8+ T cells sorted from blood. These receptor sequences come from a woman in her 30s in good health.

J is TRBJ2-3 and V is TRBV5-5; no clear D. This CDR3 contains 18 residues. The germline CDR1 and CDR2 sequences are SGHKS and YYEKEE (reference sequence). V lost 0 bases and J lost 0, with 17 bases in between. This chain's CDR3 is CASSLVYGLGRSTDTQYF. CDR3 coding DNA: TGTGCCAGCAGCTTGGTTTACGGTTTGGGCCGTAGCACAGATACGCAGTATTTT.

V and J are TRBV12-2 and TRBJ2-2; the D call TRBD1 from the table was never checked on the DNA. TRBV12-2 is noted as a pseudogene. The CDR3 covers 15 residues. CDR3 region: CASRLKGQAPGELFF. DNA for the CDR3: TGTGCAAGTCGCTTAAAAGGCCAGGCCCCCGGGGAGCTGTTTTTT.

Regarding this clone: Within the sample, other DNA sequences also encode this same CDR3. The CDR3 region has the DNA TGTGCCAGCAGCTTAGGACAGACTAGCACAGATACGCAGTATTTT. It encodes CASSLGQTSTDTQYF. This chain joins TRBV28 and TRBJ2-3; TRBD1 might be the D (6 bases). Trimming removed 6 bases at V and 0 bases at J, with 13 bases between. CDR1 and CDR2 from the germline V gene are MDHEN and SYDVKM. This CDR3 contains 15 residues.

The gene calls are TRBV29-1 and TRBJ1-2; D possibly corresponds to TRBD1 (5 bases). CDR3 length: 15 residues. V was cut by 0 bases and J by 5 bases, with 16 bases left in between. Germline V gene sequence: CDR1 SQVTM, CDR2 ANQGSEA. CDR3 sequence reads: CSVEDPRGGGYGYTF. CDR3 coding DNA: TGCAGCGTTGAAGATCCCCGTGGGGGGGGTTATGGCTACACCTTC.

This chain links TRBV2 with TRBJ1-1; unclear D gene. In germline, CDR1 is SNHLY, CDR2 FYNNEI. V was shortened by 8 bases and J by 0 bases, with 10 bases between the two germline ends. This CDR3 has 13 amino acids. CDR3 DNA: TGTGCCAGCCGAACTCGATTGAACACTGAAGCTTTCTTT. Translation gives CASRTRLNTEAFF.

The CDR3 reads CASSEWDRGLGTEAFF. CDR3 nucleotide sequence: TGTGCCAGCAGTGAATGGGACAGGGGTTTAGGCACTGAAGCTTTCTTT. J is TRBJ1-1 and V is TRBV6-1, with 10 nucleotides matching TRBD1. V trimming: 2 bases; J trimming: 4 bases; junction bases outside the gene matches: 7. The CDR3 is 16 residues long. Germline lookup yields CDR1 MNHNS and CDR2 SASEGT.

This clone was observed once. This sequence joins TRBV15 and TRBJ2-2; D gene ambiguous. Trimming stripped 8 bases from V and 1 base from J, with 11 bases between. This CDR3 region has 14 residues. Germline V gives CDR1 LNHNV, CDR2 YYDKDF (reference sequence). CDR3 amino acids: CATRWAMNTGELFF. The CDR3 bases are TGTGCCACCCGTTGGGCCATGAACACCGGGGAGCTGTTTTTT.

As for this clone: Given the absence of the conserved phenylalanine or tryptophan at the CDR3 end, a read error is likely. The rearrangement joins TRBV29-1 to TRBJ1-2, with D possibly TRBD1 on 5 matching bases. Germline V gene data show CDR1 as SQVTM and CDR2 as ANQGSEA. Trimming took 6 bases from V and 1 from J, leaving 18 bases between them. This CDR3 contains 15 residues. This CDR3 is CSVPGPTFFNYGYTL. The CDR3 DNA sequence: TGCAGCGTCCCGGGACCTACCTTTTTTAACTATGGCTACACCCTC.

CDR3 residues: CASSIKGTVNTEAFF. For the CDR3, the DNA is TGTGCCAGTAGTATCAAGGGGACTGTGAACACTGAAGCTTTCTTT. V and J are TRBV19 and TRBJ1-1; possible D gene TRBD1, 5 bases. This CDR3 is 15 amino acids long. CDR1 LNHDA and CDR2 SQIVND come from the germline V gene (reference sequence). V lost 3 bases, J lost 0 bases, and 11 bases lay in between.